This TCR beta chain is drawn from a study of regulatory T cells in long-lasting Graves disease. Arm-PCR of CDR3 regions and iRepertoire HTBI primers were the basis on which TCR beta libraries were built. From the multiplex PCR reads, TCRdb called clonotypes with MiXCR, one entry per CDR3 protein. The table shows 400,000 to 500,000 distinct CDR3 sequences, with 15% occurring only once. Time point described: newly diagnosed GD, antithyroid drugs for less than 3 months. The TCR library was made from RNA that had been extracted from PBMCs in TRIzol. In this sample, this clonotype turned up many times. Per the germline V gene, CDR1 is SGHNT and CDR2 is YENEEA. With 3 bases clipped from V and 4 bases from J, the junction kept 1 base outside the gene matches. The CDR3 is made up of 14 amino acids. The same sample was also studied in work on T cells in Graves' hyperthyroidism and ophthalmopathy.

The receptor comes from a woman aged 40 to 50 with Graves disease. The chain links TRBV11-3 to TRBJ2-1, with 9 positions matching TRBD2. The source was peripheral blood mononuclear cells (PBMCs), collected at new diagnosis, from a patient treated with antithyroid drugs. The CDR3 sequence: CASSFSGGYNEQFF. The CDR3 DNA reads TGTGCCAGCAGCTTCAGCGGGGGGTACAATGAGCAGTTCTTC.